The next 15 T cell receptor beta chains were all read from a single sample in a study of cytomegalovirus exposure and HLA in healthy donors. The PCR made use of 60 Vbeta and 13 Jbeta primers. Assay used: immunoSEQ multiplex PCR; TCRdb lists only in-frame clones, some missing. The table shows about 98,000 clones, with 70% to 80% occurring only once. Input material: PBMCs. The receptors shown here come from a man in his fifties or sixties in good health and CMV-seropositive.

The gene calls are TRBV5-4 and TRBJ2-7, with 7 bases that match TRBD2. The CDR3 totals 16 residues. V was clipped by 4 bases and J by 0 bases; unmatched bases: 10. Per germline, CDR1 SGHNT and CDR2 YYREEE (reference sequence). The DNA of the CDR3 is TGTGCCAGCAGCCCATCGGGACGGGGGGACTCCTACGAGCAGTACTTC. It encodes CASSPSGRGDSYEQYF. Full variable domain (rest looked up from reference TRBV5-4 and TRBJ2-7): ETGVTQSPTHLIKTRGQQVTLRCSSQSGHNTVSWYQQALGQGPQFIFQYYREEENGRGNFPPRFSGLQFPNYSSELNVNALELDDSALYLCASSPSGRGDSYEQYFGPGTRLTVT.

The rearrangement joins TRBV25-1 to TRBJ2-5; maybe TRBD2 (6 bases). Deletions cut 1 base from V and 7 bases from J, with 13 bases between. The CDR3 runs 14 residues. Germline CDR1 and CDR2: MGHDK and SYGVNS. The DNA for the CDR3 is TGTGCCAGCAGTGAATTGCGGGGAAAGGGGACCCAGTACTTC. Its protein product is CASSELRGKGTQYF.

This rearrangement joins TRBV7-2 to TRBJ2-1; D gene ambiguous. The germline V and J ends were trimmed by 1 base and 3 bases, with 7 bases remaining between them. The CDR3 totals 14 residues. From germline, CDR1 is SGHTA and CDR2 FQGNSA. The CDR3 protein is CASSLGAGYNEQFF. In DNA, the CDR3 is TGTGCCAGCAGCTTAGGAGCCGGCTACAATGAGCAGTTCTTC.

At least ten counts were recorded for this clone. V is TRBV6-1 and J is TRBJ1-5, with D unclear. The length of the CDR3 is 12 residues. Trimming left V 6 bases short and J 2 bases short, with 5 bases between. The germline gives CDR1 MNHNS, CDR2 SASEGT. CDR3 sequence reads: CASREGNQPQHF. The CDR3 DNA sequence: TGTGCCAGCAGGGAGGGCAATCAGCCCCAGCATTTT.

The chain couples TRBV6-6 to TRBJ1-6, with 8 positions matching TRBD1. The CDR3 contains 14 residues. Trimming took 6 bases from V and 5 from J; bases not matched to a gene: 3. Germline V gene sequence: CDR1 MNHNY, CDR2 SVGAGI (reference sequence). The CDR3, as DNA: TGTGCCAGCAGCTGGACAGGGAATAATTCACCCCTCCACTTT. Translated: CASSWTGNNSPLHF.

The chain uses TRBV5-4 and TRBJ1-2; 8 nucleotides line up with TRBD1. Germline loops: CDR1 SGHNT, CDR2 YYREEE (reference sequence). The ends lost 0 bases at V and 6 bases at J; junction bases unmatched: 4. The CDR3 runs to 14 residues. In DNA, the CDR3 is TGTGCCAGCAGCTTGGGGCAGGGGGCTGATGGCTACACCTTC. It is translated as CASSLGQGADGYTF.

About this clone: One end of the junction fails to match germline, which may point to a read error. This chain connects TRBV7-7 to TRBJ2-2; TRBD2 aligns across 10 bases. The CDR3 extends over 15 amino acids. Germline lookup yields CDR1 SSHAT and CDR2 FNYEAQ (reference sequence). The CDR3 loop reads CASSLAGGNTGELFF. CDR3 DNA sequence: TGTGCTAGCAGCTTAGCGGGGGGGAACACCGGGGAGCTGTTTTTT.

The sample holds one count of this clone. The chain links TRBV5-4 to TRBJ2-5; 8 nucleotides match TRBD1. The CDR3 sequence is 15 residues long. The junction had 10 bases not matched to a gene; V was cut back by 4 bases and J by 5 bases. Germline V gene sequence: CDR1 SGHNT, CDR2 YYREEE (reference sequence). The CDR3 DNA sequence: TGTGCCAGCAGCCTATGGACAGGGAAGGCTGAGACCCAGTACTTC. This gives the protein CASSLWTGKAETQYF.

The rearrangement uses TRBV27 and TRBJ2-3; TRBD2 aligns across 10 bases. Germline V lookup: CDR1 MNHEY, CDR2 SMNVEV (reference sequence). V was clipped by 5 bases and J by 0 bases; unmatched bases: 8. This CDR3 comprises 17 residues. CDR3 residues: CASSPAGLAVSTDTQYF. In DNA, the CDR3 is TGTGCCAGCAGTCCGGCCGGACTAGCGGTCAGCACAGATACGCAGTATTTT.

The rearrangement uses TRBV9 and TRBJ2-7, with 7 bases aligning to TRBD2. Looked up from germline, CDR1 is SGDLS and CDR2 is YYNGEE. V was pared by 1 base and J by 5 bases, with 9 bases of the junction left unmatched. CDR3 length: 15 residues. In DNA form, the CDR3 reads TGTGCCAGCAGCGTATTTGGGAGGGAGTGGGACGAGCAGTACTTC. Its protein product is CASSVFGREWDEQYF.

The CDR3 coding sequence is TGTGCCAGTAGTTGGAGTTGGGAACTAGGCTACGAGCAGTACTTC. Protein product: CASSWSWELGYEQYF. The genes are TRBV19 and TRBJ2-7; D is perhaps TRBD2 (5 bases). From germline, CDR1 is LNHDA and CDR2 SQIVND (reference sequence). The CDR3 is made up of 15 amino acids. V lost 5 bases, J lost 3 bases, and 17 bases lay in between.

The genes are TRBV27 and TRBJ2-7, with D possibly being TRBD1 (5 bases). Trimming took off 0 bases at V and 2 bases at J, with 14 bases between the two ends. Germline V lookup: CDR1 MNHEY, CDR2 SMNVEV (reference sequence). This CDR3 has 16 residues. CDR3 region: CASSLSSDDRTYEQYF. The CDR3 nucleotides are TGTGCCAGCAGTTTATCGTCTGATGACAGAACCTACGAGCAGTACTTC.

This clone was seen once. This chain links TRBV5-1 with TRBJ2-5, with D perhaps TRBD2 (6 bases). The last part of the DNA fits TRBJ2-7 better; the J call may be wrong. Germline V gene sequence: CDR1 SGHRS, CDR2 YFSETQ. This CDR3 has 14 amino acids. This CDR3 reads CASSPGTPNFEQYF. The CDR3 DNA is TGCGCCAGCAGCCCCGGGACTCCTAATTTCGAGCAGTACTTC.

The chain links TRBV9 to TRBJ2-7; maybe TRBD1 (5 bases). Germline V gene data show CDR1 as SGDLS and CDR2 as YYNGEE. The CDR3 is 15 amino acids. With 0 bases removed from V and 1 base from J, the gap between germline ends came to 11 bases. The CDR3 reads CASSVGQGPSYEQYF. The CDR3 DNA is TGTGCCAGCAGCGTAGGGCAGGGTCCATCCTACGAGCAGTACTTC.

The chain has TRBV7-2 and TRBJ2-7; a weak D match, TRBD2 (7 bases). Germline values: CDR1 SGHTA, CDR2 FQGNSA. Trimming left V 1 base short and J 7 bases short, with 17 bases between. The CDR3 is made up of 15 amino acids. The CDR3, as DNA: TGTGCCAGCAGCTTAGTGGGGGGGGCCCAGCGGGAGCAGTACTTC. Protein: CASSLVGGAQREQYF.